The text below deals with one T cell receptor beta chain. The CDR3 runs to 13 residues. Germline CDR1 SGHKS, CDR2 YYEKEE (reference sequence). V gave up 1 base and J gave up 6 bases, with 11 bases separating them. TCRdb's copy holds only in-frame clones and misses some; the assay was immunoSEQ multiplex PCR. The repertoire holds about 40,000 clones, with roughly nine tenths as singletons. Peripheral blood came from all dose cohorts at three timepoints. This entry comes from a study of OX40 agonist ivuxolimab in advanced cancers. The chain combines TRBV5-5 with TRBJ2-7, with D uncertain. The input for sequencing was CD4+ or CD8+ T cells sorted from blood, taken in a trial of the OX40 agonist ivuxolimab. This receptor was identified in an adult with an advanced solid tumor such as melanoma, head and neck, liver or kidney cancer. The CDR3 spells CASSLRSSAEQYF. The CDR3 DNA reads TGTGCCAGCAGCTTGAGATCCTCGGCCGAGCAGTACTTC.